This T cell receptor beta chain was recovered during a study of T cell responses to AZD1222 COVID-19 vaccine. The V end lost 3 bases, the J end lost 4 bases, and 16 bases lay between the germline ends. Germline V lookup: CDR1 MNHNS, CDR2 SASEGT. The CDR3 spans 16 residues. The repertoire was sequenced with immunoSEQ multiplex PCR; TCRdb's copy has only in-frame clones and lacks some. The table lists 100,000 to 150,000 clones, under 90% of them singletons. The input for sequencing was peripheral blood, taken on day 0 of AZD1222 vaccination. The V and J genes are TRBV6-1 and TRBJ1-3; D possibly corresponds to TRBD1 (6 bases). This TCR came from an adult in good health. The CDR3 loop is CASSEAGGAVGNTIYF. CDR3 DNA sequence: TGTGCCAGCAGTGAGGCCGGGGGGGCCGTCGGAAACACCATATATTTT.